A single sample is the source of the 14 T cell receptor beta chains below, sequenced in a study of lymphopenia after photon versus proton radiotherapy. Using immunoSEQ multiplex PCR, the repertoire was profiled, and TCRdb retains in-frame clones only, with some absent. The sample carries more than 60,000 clones, more than 75% recorded once. The sample was peripheral blood, taken from a patient treated with photon-based radiotherapy. The receptors originated from a man aged 40-55 years with gastric cancer.

The J gene is TRBJ2-7, the V gene TRBV5-1; D assignment may be TRBD1 or TRBD2 (6 bases each). CDR3 length equals 15 residues. Germline V lookup: CDR1 SGHRS, CDR2 YFSETQ. The V and J ends lost 7 bases and 3 bases respectively, with 20 bases between them. CDR3 residues: CASWGRSGAGYEQYF. In DNA, the CDR3 is TGCGCCAGCTGGGGAAGATCGGGGGCGGGCTACGAGCAGTACTTC.

This clone was seen a handful of times. The chain has TRBV4-3 and TRBJ2-2, with unresolved D. Between the trimmed V and J ends, which lost 0 bases and 2 bases, there was a span of 7 bases. This CDR3 is built from 15 residues. Germline CDR1 reads LGHNA; CDR2 reads YSLEER. The CDR3 DNA reads TGCGCCAGCAGCCAAGATATGGGTAACACCGGGGAGCTGTTTTTT. It is translated as CASSQDMGNTGELFF.

The gene calls are TRBV7-6 and TRBJ2-5, with D possibly TRBD1 on 5 matching bases. The CDR3 is 14 amino acids. V lost 0 bases and J lost 1, with 6 bases in between. CDR1 is SGHVS and CDR2 is FNYEAQ in the germline V gene. In nucleotides, the CDR3 is TGTGCCAGCAGCTTAGCAGGGGCCCAAGAGACCCAGTACTTC. This encodes CASSLAGAQETQYF.

There are a few counts of this clone. This chain uses TRBV10-3 with TRBJ2-7; 7 bases are a match to TRBD1. Germline V CDR1 and CDR2: ENHRY, SYGVKD. This CDR3 spans 11 amino acids. V was clipped by 6 bases and J by 4 bases; unmatched bases: 0. CDR3 sequence reads: CAIRQGYEQYF. The CDR3 DNA sequence: TGTGCCATCAGACAGGGGTACGAGCAGTACTTC.

V gene TRBV10-3 combines with J gene TRBJ1-2, with D maybe TRBD1 (6 bases). Trimming shortened V by 5 bases and J by 4 bases, and 11 bases separated the two germline ends. CDR3 size: 13 residues. Germline V CDR1 and CDR2: ENHRY, SYGVKD. CDR3 sequence: CAISPRGGYGYTF. CDR3 DNA sequence: TGTGCCATCAGTCCTAGGGGGGGCTATGGCTACACCTTC.

CDR3 residues: CASSLGQGAGEPQPQHF. The CDR3 DNA follows: TGTGCCAGCAGCCTAGGACAGGGGGCTGGTGAGCCTCAGCCCCAGCATTTT. The chain recombines TRBV4-2 with TRBJ1-5; TRBD1 matches at 11 bases. CDR3 length: 17 residues. The V and J ends lost 4 bases and 6 bases, in that order; junction bases with no gene match: 11. Germline V gene data show CDR1 as LGHNA and CDR2 as YNFKEQ.

V is TRBV7-9 and J is TRBJ2-3, with 13 bases aligning to TRBD2. The germline CDR1 and CDR2 sequences are SEHNR and FQNEAQ (reference sequence). The CDR3 covers 12 residues. Losses at the gene ends were 5 bases for V and 14 bases for J; bases not matched to a gene: 4. CDR3 protein: CASSPGLAGLYF. CDR3 coding DNA: TGTGCCAGCAGCCCGGGACTAGCGGGGTTGTATTTT.

The genes are TRBV6-5 and TRBJ1-2; D is possibly TRBD1 (5 bases). With 0 bases removed from V and 5 bases from J, the gap between germline ends came to 13 bases. Germline CDR1 reads MNHEY; CDR2 reads SVGAGI. This CDR3 has 15 amino acids. Here the CDR3 DNA reads TGTGCCAGCAGTTACTCGACCGGGGACCATTATGGCTACACCTTC. This encodes CASSYSTGDHYGYTF.

The chain carries TRBV5-1 and TRBJ1-6; unclear D gene. The V gene's germline CDR1 is SGHRS and CDR2 YFSETQ. Trimming cost V 3 bases and J 0 bases, with 4 bases left between them. The CDR3 runs to 14 residues. CDR3 sequence: CASSSSSYNSPLHF. In DNA, the CDR3 is TGCGCCAGCAGCTCGAGCTCCTATAATTCACCCCTCCACTTT. Filled out from reference TRBV5-1 and TRBJ1-6, the complete variable domain reads KAGVTQTPRYLIKTRGQQVTLSCSPISGHRSVSWYQQTPGQGLQFLFEYFSETQRNKGNFPGRFSGRQFSNSRSEMNVSTLELGDSALYLCASSSSSYNSPLHFGNGTRLTVT.

This clone is termed medium-sized. This rearrangement joins TRBV4-2 to TRBJ2-6; D is uncertain. V dropped 2 bases and J dropped 0 bases, with 8 bases sitting between them. Germline CDR1 and CDR2: LGHNA and YNFKEQ. The CDR3 has 16 residues. The CDR3 nucleotides read TGTGCCAGCAGCCAATCGTCCACCTCTGGGGCCAACGTCCTGACTTTC. As protein: CASSQSSTSGANVLTF.

The chain has TRBV7-9 and TRBJ2-3, with D possibly being TRBD1 (5 bases). V was clipped by 5 bases and J by 4 bases, with 13 bases between them. The CDR3 extends over 14 amino acids. Germline V gives CDR1 SEHNR, CDR2 FQNEAQ (reference sequence). The CDR3 nucleotides are TGTGCCAGCAGCAGATCGACAGTTTCAGATACGCAGTATTTT. Translating it yields CASSRSTVSDTQYF.

This clone was observed once. The rearrangement joins TRBV7-9 to TRBJ2-1; no reliable D call. The CDR3 has 17 residues. Trimming took 5 bases from V and 0 from J, leaving 17 bases between them. CDR1 and CDR2 (germline): SEHNR, FQNEAQ (reference sequence). The CDR3 DNA sequence: TGTGCCAGCAGCGGACCCGAATTAGGGCTCTCCTACAATGAGCAGTTCTTC. It yields the protein CASSGPELGLSYNEQFF. Drawing the rest from reference TRBV7-9 and TRBJ2-1, the complete variable domain is DTGVSQNPRHKITKRGQNVTFRCDPISEHNRLYWYRQTLGQGPEFLTYFQNEAQLEKSRLLSDRFSAERPKGSFSTLEIQRTEQGDSAMYLCASSGPELGLSYNEQFFGPGTRLTVL.

This clone appeared once. This chain connects TRBV11-1 to TRBJ2-1, with unresolved D. Trimming removed 4 bases at V and 10 bases at J, with 11 bases between. CDR3 size: 12 residues. Germline loops: CDR1 SGHAT, CDR2 FQDESV (reference sequence). CDR3 in DNA: TGTGCCAGCAGCTCGGATCTTGTGGAGCAGTTCTTC. Residues: CASSSDLVEQFF.

The J gene is TRBJ1-5, the V gene TRBV7-3; 7 nucleotides align to TRBD1. Germline assignment: CDR1 SGHTA and CDR2 FQGTGA. With 5 bases clipped from V and 5 bases from J, the junction kept 3 bases outside the gene matches. The CDR3 contains 13 residues. This chain's CDR3 is CASSPDRDQPQHF. CDR3 in DNA: TGTGCCAGCAGCCCAGACAGGGATCAGCCCCAGCATTTT.